Each of the 19 T cell receptor beta chains below was sequenced from the same sample in a study of T cell responses to AZD1222 COVID-19 vaccine. Measured with immunoSEQ multiplex PCR; TCRdb has only the in-frame clones, and not every one. The table includes some 130,000 clones, roughly 90% detected once. The sample here was peripheral blood, taken on day 0 of AZD1222 vaccination. Every receptor here comes from an adult in good health.

The rearrangement links TRBV3-1 (or the pseudogene TRBV3-2) to TRBJ1-1; TRBD1 matches 7 bases. Germline V CDR1 and CDR2: LGHDT, YNNKEL (reference sequence). The V gene end was trimmed by 3 bases and the J gene end by 2 bases; junction bases not matched to a gene: 15. The CDR3 loop spans 18 amino acids. This CDR3 reads CASSHDPTGNRRNTEAFF. CDR3 coding DNA: TGTGCCAGCAGCCACGACCCGACAGGGAACCGGAGAAACACTGAAGCTTTCTTT.

This clone was recorded a few times. The chain recombines TRBV30 with TRBJ2-3, with TRBD2 as a possible D gene (5 bases). Germline V gene sequence: CDR1 GTSNPN, CDR2 SVGIG (reference sequence). The length of the CDR3 is 13 residues. The germline V and J ends were trimmed by 3 bases and 7 bases, with 14 bases remaining between them. The CDR3: CAWRERRFYTQYF. The CDR3 coding sequence is TGTGCCTGGAGAGAAAGGAGGTTCTATACGCAGTATTTT.

The chain uses TRBV7-2 and TRBJ1-2, with D hard to call. The germline V and J ends were trimmed by 3 bases and 5 bases, with 16 bases remaining between them. Germline CDR1 and CDR2: SGHTA and FQGNSA. There are 15 residues in the CDR3. The CDR3 DNA reads TGTGCCAGCAGCTTTGGTACAGCCGAAACTTATGGCTACACCTTC. Encoded protein: CASSFGTAETYGYTF.

The chain joins TRBV9 to TRBJ2-3; D possibly corresponds to TRBD1 (5 bases). Trimming pared 7 bases from V and 2 bases from J, leaving 11 bases between. In germline, CDR1 is SGDLS, CDR2 YYNGEE. This CDR3 spans 13 amino acids. The CDR3 DNA reads as TGTGCCAGCGGAAGACAGTCCACAGATACGCAGTATTTT. Translation: CASGRQSTDTQYF.

V and J are TRBV6-6 and TRBJ1-5, with D possibly matching TRBD1 (5 bases). Deletions cut 7 bases from V and 1 base from J, with 11 bases between. Germline CDR1 MNHNY, CDR2 SVGAGI (reference sequence). The CDR3 runs to 14 residues. In DNA form, the CDR3 reads TGTGCCAGCAAAATATGGGACAGCAATCAGCCCCAGCATTTT. Protein sequence: CASKIWDSNQPQHF.

The rearrangement joins TRBV5-1 to TRBJ1-3; D remains ambiguous. The CDR3 is 13 residues long. V shed 0 bases and J shed 4 bases, with 5 bases lying between them. Germline loops: CDR1 SGHRS, CDR2 YFSETQ. The CDR3 region is CASSLGGGNTIYF. The CDR3 DNA is TGCGCCAGCAGCTTGGGAGGGGGAAACACCATATATTTT. Full variable domain (rest looked up from reference TRBV5-1 and TRBJ1-3): KAGVTQTPRYLIKTRGQQVTLSCSPISGHRSVSWYQQTPGQGLQFLFEYFSETQRNKGNFPGRFSGRQFSNSRSEMNVSTLELGDSALYLCASSLGGGNTIYFGEGSWLTVV.

This rearrangement joins TRBV3-1 (or the pseudogene TRBV3-2) to TRBJ1-3; D is unresolved. V shed 0 bases and J shed 0 bases, with 15 bases lying between them. The CDR3 is 18 residues long. Germline values: CDR1 LGHDT, CDR2 YNNKEL (reference sequence). The CDR3 protein is CASSQETGLAVSGNTIYF. CDR3 coding DNA: TGTGCCAGCAGCCAAGAAACGGGCTTGGCAGTCTCTGGAAACACCATATATTTT.

This clone was counted a single time. As DNA, the CDR3 is TGTGCCAGCAGTTACTCGATGGTCGGGGGGTATATAACAGATACGCAGTATTTT. It translates to CASSYSMVGGYITDTQYF. The chain has TRBV6-2 or TRBV6-3 and TRBJ2-3; 7 nucleotides match TRBD2. J was trimmed by 3 bases and V by 0 bases; bases with no gene match: 12. The CDR3 extends over 18 amino acids. From germline, CDR1 is MNHEY and CDR2 SVGEGT.

J is TRBJ1-2 and V is TRBV6-5; no firm D call. V lost 6 bases, J lost 9 bases, and 11 bases lay in between. The germline CDR1 and CDR2 sequences are MNHEY and SVGAGI. The CDR3 spans 11 residues. In DNA form, the CDR3 reads TGTGCCAGCAGACTCCAATTTAGCTACACCTTC. Translation gives CASRLQFSYTF.

A remark on this clone: An end of the junction does not agree with germline; a read error may underlie this. Distinct nucleotide sequences in the sample also encode this CDR3. The V call is TRBV24-1, the J call TRBJ2-3; a weak D match, TRBD1 (6 bases). This CDR3 contains 14 residues. Germline-derived CDR1 and CDR2 are KGHDR and SFDVKD. The CDR3 bases are TGTGCCACCAGTGGGGGGCCTGGCACAGATACGCAATATTTT. Translated, it gives CATSGGPGTDTQYF.

V gene TRBV5-1 combines with J gene TRBJ1-4, with D possibly being TRBD1 (5 bases). The CDR3 runs 13 residues. Germline V CDR1 and CDR2: SGHRS, YFSETQ. Trimming left V 4 bases short and J 7 bases short, with 11 bases between. The CDR3 DNA is TGCGCCAGCAGCAGGGACGGGACTGAAAAACTGTTTTTT. It codes for CASSRDGTEKLFF. Using reference TRBV5-1 and TRBJ1-4 for the parts outside the CDR3, the full variable domain is KAGVTQTPRYLIKTRGQQVTLSCSPISGHRSVSWYQQTPGQGLQFLFEYFSETQRNKGNFPGRFSGRQFSNSRSEMNVSTLELGDSALYLCASSRDGTEKLFFGSGTQLSVL.

The chain uses TRBV7-9 and TRBJ1-4; D possibly corresponds to TRBD1 (5 bases). V was cut by 0 bases and J by 5 bases, with 10 bases left in between. Per germline, CDR1 SEHNR and CDR2 FQNEAQ (reference sequence). CDR3 length: 15 residues. The CDR3 protein is CASSLATGRNEKLFF. CDR3 sequence (DNA): TGTGCCAGCAGCTTAGCCACAGGTCGAAATGAAAAACTGTTTTTT.

This chain links TRBV9 with TRBJ2-3; D assignment may be TRBD1 or TRBD2 (5 bases each). V lost 7 bases and J lost 2, with 17 bases in between. From germline, CDR1 is SGDLS and CDR2 YYNGEE. The CDR3 runs 15 residues. CDR3 in amino acids: CASGPSGGSTDTQYF. DNA for the CDR3: TGTGCCAGCGGCCCATCTGGGGGATCCACAGATACGCAGTATTTT.

V and J are TRBV3-1 (or the pseudogene TRBV3-2) and TRBJ1-1; D call uncertain. The CDR3 spans 13 residues. Looked up from germline, CDR1 is LGHDT and CDR2 is YNNKEL (reference sequence). V lost 8 bases and J lost 1, with 11 bases in between. The CDR3 nucleotides read TGTGCCAGCTGTAACGGAGCGAACACTGAAGCTTTCTTT. It codes for CASCNGANTEAFF.

V usage is TRBV6-5 and J usage is TRBJ2-7; the D is unclear. V lost 7 bases and J lost 2, with 12 bases in between. This CDR3 has 13 residues. The germline gives CDR1 MNHEY, CDR2 SVGAGI. Here the CDR3 reads CASKGNVPYEQYF. The CDR3 DNA reads as TGTGCCAGCAAGGGTAATGTTCCCTACGAGCAGTACTTC.

The V and J genes are TRBV12-5 and TRBJ1-1; possibly TRBD1 for D (6 bases). V was clipped by 5 bases and J by 7 bases, with 14 bases between them. The germline V gene encodes CDR1 LGHNT and CDR2 FRNRAP. The CDR3 has 13 residues. The CDR3 loop is CASGTEGGREAFF. CDR3 DNA: TGTGCTAGTGGTACCGAGGGGGGGCGTGAAGCTTTCTTT.

V usage is TRBV4-1 and J usage is TRBJ2-5; TRBD2 is a possible D gene (6 bases). The CDR3 is made up of 15 amino acids. V was cut by 4 bases and J by 3 bases, with 15 bases left in between. CDR1 and CDR2 (germline): MGHRA, YSYEKL. Written as DNA, the CDR3 is TGCGCCAGCAGCCCTCGGTGGGTAGCGGAAGAGACCCAGTACTTC. It translates to CASSPRWVAEETQYF.

J is TRBJ2-3 and V is TRBV10-3, with TRBD2 as a possible D gene (5 bases). Germline V CDR1 and CDR2: ENHRY, SYGVKD. Between the trimmed V and J ends, which lost 4 bases and 2 bases, there was a span of 13 bases. The CDR3 spans 15 residues. CDR3 sequence (DNA): TGTGCCATCAGTGCCTCCGGGATATACACAGATACGCAGTATTTT. Translated: CAISASGIYTDTQYF.

The chain carries TRBV13 and TRBJ1-1, with D possibly matching TRBD1 (5 bases). V gave up 5 bases and J gave up 1 base, with 17 bases separating them. CDR1 is PRHDT and CDR2 is FYEKMQ in the germline V gene (reference sequence). The CDR3 runs 16 residues. CDR3 sequence: CASSRAPVTGNTEAFF. Written as DNA, the CDR3 is TGTGCCAGCAGCCGCGCCCCAGTTACAGGGAACACTGAAGCTTTCTTT.